The 30 T cell receptor beta chains given below trace back to one sample, sequenced in a study of T-cell reconstitution after alpha-beta-depleted transplantation in children. TCRbeta library preparation incorporated unique molecular identifiers. A single record per CDR3 protein comes from TCRdb applying MiXCR to the PCR reads. This repertoire shows approximately 130,000 distinct CDR3 sequences, about a tenth found once; its top ten account for about 25%. The source material was PBMCs, mostly from graft donor cells, sampled 180 days after TCRalphabeta/CD19-depleted stem cell transplant. The receptor set was obtained from a girl less than two years old who had a stem cell transplant for combined immunodeficiency, so the T cells may come from the graft donor.

The rearrangement joins TRBV27 to TRBJ2-7, with TRBD2 identical over 10 bases. The CDR3 runs to 18 residues. Losses at the gene ends were 6 bases for V and 4 bases for J; bases not matched to a gene: 18. Germline lookup yields CDR1 MNHEY and CDR2 SMNVEV (reference sequence). The CDR3 loop is CASRALAGAISGLYEQYF. In nucleotides, the CDR3 is TGTGCCAGCAGAGCCCTAGCGGGAGCAATTTCCGGCCTATACGAGCAGTACTTC.

This chain joins TRBV5-1 and TRBJ2-3; no clear D gene. This CDR3 region has 14 residues. With 4 bases removed from V and 2 bases from J, the gap between germline ends came to 11 bases. Germline V gene data show CDR1 as SGHRS and CDR2 as YFSETQ. In DNA form, the CDR3 reads TGCGCCAGCAGCCTAGTGACCGACACAGATACGCAGTATTTT. This codes for CASSLVTDTDTQYF. Supplemented by reference TRBV5-1 and TRBJ2-3, the full variable domain reads KAGVTQTPRYLIKTRGQQVTLSCSPISGHRSVSWYQQTPGQGLQFLFEYFSETQRNKGNFPGRFSGRQFSNSRSEMNVSTLELGDSALYLCASSLVTDTDTQYFGPGTRLTVL.

The CDR3 DNA is TGTGCCTCCACTGAGGGCGTAAGCACAGATACGCAGTATTTT. It specifies CASTEGVSTDTQYF. V usage is TRBV19 and J usage is TRBJ2-3; weak D call: TRBD2 (5 bases). CDR1 LNHDA and CDR2 SQIVND come from the germline V gene (reference sequence). The CDR3 consists of 14 residues. Trimming removed 11 bases at V and 0 bases at J, with 15 bases between. Full variable domain (remainder filled in from reference TRBV19 and TRBJ2-3): DGGITQSPKYLFRKEGQNVTLSCEQNLNHDAMYWYRQDPGQGLRLIYYSQIVNDFQKGDIAEGYSVSREKKESFPLTVTSAQKNPTAFYLCASTEGVSTDTQYFGPGTRLTVL.

J is TRBJ2-7 and V is TRBV5-1; D is unclear. The V end was cut by 0 bases, the J end by 0 bases, with 10 bases between. Germline V CDR1 and CDR2: SGHRS, YFSETQ. The CDR3 loop spans 15 amino acids. CDR3 DNA sequence: TGCGCCAGCAGCTTGGTGTCCAGAGGCTCCTACGAGCAGTACTTC. Protein sequence: CASSLVSRGSYEQYF.

This clonotype was recorded a few times. The V and J genes are TRBV29-1 and TRBJ2-1; 7 bases line up with TRBD1. The CDR3 has 16 residues. Losses at the gene ends were 0 bases for V and 7 bases for J; bases not matched to a gene: 12. Germline V gene lookup returns CDR1 SQVTM and CDR2 ANQGSEA. CDR3 loop: CSVEDGGRQGRNEQFF. CDR3 nucleotides: TGCAGCGTTGAAGATGGCGGGCGACAGGGTCGAAATGAGCAGTTCTTC.

This clonotype was detected only a few times. The rearrangement joins TRBV5-1 to TRBJ2-5; the match to TRBD2 covers 15 bases. This CDR3 contains 16 residues. J lost 4 bases, V lost 3 bases, and 4 bases had no gene match. Germline CDR1 SGHRS, CDR2 YFSETQ. The CDR3 DNA reads as TGCGCCAGCAGCTGGACTAGCGGGGGGGCCGTAGAGACCCAGTACTTC. Translating gives CASSWTSGGAVETQYF.

This clonotype was recorded a few times. The rearrangement joins TRBV20-1 to TRBJ2-1; D perhaps matches TRBD1 (6 bases). The ends were cut back, 4 bases at V and 6 bases at J, with 16 bases in the middle. The germline V gene encodes CDR1 DFQATT and CDR2 SNEGSKA (reference sequence). CDR3 length: 14 residues. The CDR3 DNA follows: TGCAGTGCTACCGTCCGGACCAGGGGCAATGAGCAGTTCTTC. It encodes CSATVRTRGNEQFF.

This chain joins TRBV5-1 and TRBJ2-7; D not certain. This CDR3 has 12 residues. The V and J ends lost 0 bases and 5 bases respectively, with 6 bases between them. CDR1 and CDR2 (germline): SGHRS, YFSETQ. As DNA, the CDR3 is TGCGCCAGCAGCTTGGTCCTCGACGAGCAGTACTTC. Its translation is CASSLVLDEQYF.

This clonotype came up a few times. The chain has TRBV12-3 or TRBV12-4 and TRBJ1-1; D is ambiguous. V lost 7 bases, J lost 6 bases, and 9 bases lay in between. The CDR3 has 11 residues. CDR3 region: CASKQSSEAFF. The CDR3 DNA sequence: TGTGCCAGCAAACAGAGTTCTGAAGCTTTCTTT.

The CDR3 loop reads CASSINPLQDRETQYF. CDR3 nucleotide sequence: TGTGCCAGTAGTATCAATCCCCTCCAGGACAGGGAGACCCAGTACTTC. The V call is TRBV19, the J call TRBJ2-5; the match to TRBD1 covers 7 bases. The junction had 12 bases not matched to a gene; V was cut back by 3 bases and J by 5 bases. There are 16 residues in the CDR3. The germline CDR1 and CDR2 sequences are LNHDA and SQIVND (reference sequence). Using reference TRBV19 and TRBJ2-5 for the parts outside the CDR3, the full variable domain is DGGITQSPKYLFRKEGQNVTLSCEQNLNHDAMYWYRQDPGQGLRLIYYSQIVNDFQKGDIAEGYSVSREKKESFPLTVTSAQKNPTAFYLCASSINPLQDRETQYFGPGTRLLVL.

This chain connects TRBV7-8 to TRBJ1-2; 9 bases are a match to TRBD1. Germline lookup yields CDR1 SGHVS and CDR2 FQNEAQ. This CDR3 has 20 amino acids. Trimming cost V 1 base and J 1 base; bases outside gene matches: 16. Here the CDR3 DNA reads TGTGCCAGCAGCTTAGAGTGGGCCGGGACAGGGAGTCCTAATAACTATGGCTACACCTTC. This encodes CASSLEWAGTGSPNNYGYTF.

The genes are TRBV7-9 and TRBJ2-7; TRBD1 might be the D (6 bases). The CDR3 covers 16 residues. V lost 1 base and J 4 bases, leaving 17 bases between the germline ends. Per germline, CDR1 SEHNR and CDR2 FQNEAQ (reference sequence). The CDR3 DNA is TGTGCCAGCAGCTTAGGAGGGCCCGGGACAACTTACGAGCAGTACTTC. Protein product: CASSLGGPGTTYEQYF.

This clonotype was observed many times. The rearrangement uses TRBV18 and TRBJ1-1, with unresolved D. CDR1 is KGHSH, CDR2 LQKENI, per germline. With 6 bases removed from V and 1 base from J, the gap between germline ends came to 18 bases. CDR3 size: 16 residues. The CDR3 sequence: CASSPGRVPRNTEAFF. The DNA for the CDR3 is TGTGCCAGCTCCCCGGGGAGGGTCCCCCGGAACACTGAAGCTTTCTTT.

This clonotype was observed once. At one of its ends the junction is not consistent with the germline gene, which may arise from a read error. The chain couples TRBV12-3 or TRBV12-4 to TRBJ2-1; D not certain. The CDR3 length is 14 residues. CDR3 DNA: TGTGCCAGCACTTTAGGGTCCTCCTACAATGAGCAGTTCTTC. It encodes CASTLGSSYNEQFF.

This chain's CDR3 is CASSLETWDRAVREKLFF. CDR3 nucleotides: TGTGCCAGCAGCTTGGAGACATGGGACAGGGCGGTACGTGAAAAACTGTTTTTT. This chain uses TRBV5-5 with TRBJ1-4; TRBD1 matches at 9 bases. In germline, CDR1 is SGHKS, CDR2 YYEKEE (reference sequence). With V trimmed by 0 bases and J by 7 bases, 13 bases remained unmatched. The CDR3 spans 18 residues.

This clonotype occurred many times. V usage is TRBV9 and J usage is TRBJ2-6; D not certain. The germline V gene encodes CDR1 SGDLS and CDR2 YYNGEE. The CDR3 is 15 amino acids. Trimming stripped 0 bases from V and 1 base from J, with 5 bases between. CDR3: CASSVDPSGANVLTF. The CDR3, as DNA: TGTGCCAGCAGCGTAGACCCTTCTGGGGCCAACGTCCTGACTTTC.

The J gene is TRBJ2-2, the V gene TRBV6-2 or TRBV6-3, with a tentative D call TRBD1 (6 bases). The germline gives CDR1 MNHEY, CDR2 SVGEGT. The CDR3 consists of 16 residues. V gave up 2 bases and J gave up 3 bases, with 13 bases separating them. The CDR3 is CASSYARGIDTGELFF. CDR3 DNA: TGTGCCAGCAGTTACGCCAGGGGTATCGACACCGGGGAGCTGTTTTTT.

This clonotype was seen a handful of times. The rearrangement joins TRBV29-1 to TRBJ2-7; TRBD1 matches 9 bases. CDR3 length: 14 residues. J was trimmed by 4 bases and V by 3 bases; bases with no gene match: 7. Germline lookup yields CDR1 SQVTM and CDR2 ANQGSEA. Written as DNA, the CDR3 is TGCAGCGTTGAGACAGGGGGTTCTCCTTACGAGCAGTACTTC. It specifies CSVETGGSPYEQYF.

The chain combines TRBV18 with TRBJ2-1; TRBD1 matches at 7 bases. Looked up from germline, CDR1 is KGHSH and CDR2 is LQKENI. The CDR3 is 15 residues long. J was trimmed by 3 bases and V by 0 bases; bases with no gene match: 2. CDR3 DNA: TGTGCCAGCTCACCACCAACAGGGGTCTACAATGAGCAGTTCTTC. It codes for CASSPPTGVYNEQFF.

This chain connects TRBV7-2 to TRBJ2-2, with TRBD2 identical over 12 bases. V dropped 3 bases and J dropped 4; count of bases not matched to a gene: 6. The CDR3 is 17 amino acids. Germline assignment: CDR1 SGHTA and CDR2 FQGNSA. As DNA, the CDR3 is TGTGCCAGCAGCTTGGGCACTAGCGGGGGGTTCACCGGGGAGCTGTTTTTT. It is translated as CASSLGTSGGFTGELFF. Combining the CDR3 with reference TRBV7-2 and TRBJ2-2 gives the whole variable domain GAGVSQSPSNKVTEKGKDVELRCDPISGHTALYWYRQSLGQGLEFLIYFQGNSAPDKSGLPSDRFSAERTGGSVSTLTIQRTQQEDSAVYLCASSLGTSGGFTGELFFGEGSRLTVL.

This clonotype was found a few times. The CDR3: CASSQADSSYEQYF. DNA of the CDR3: TGTGCCAGCAGCCAAGCGGACAGCTCCTACGAGCAGTACTTC. The rearrangement links TRBV3-1 to TRBJ2-7, with a tentative D call TRBD1 (6 bases). The V gene lost 1 base and the J gene lost 0 bases, with 7 bases spanning the gap. The CDR3 has 14 amino acids. Germline CDR1 LGHDT, CDR2 YNNKEL (reference sequence).

V is TRBV5-5 and J is TRBJ2-1; D gene ambiguous. In germline, CDR1 is SGHKS, CDR2 YYEKEE (reference sequence). The length of the CDR3 is 17 residues. Trimming cost V 0 bases and J 0 bases, with 13 bases left between them. CDR3 sequence (DNA): TGTGCCAGCAGCTTGGGGGCAGGCGCTGCCTCCTACAATGAGCAGTTCTTC. It is translated as CASSLGAGAASYNEQFF.

The genes are TRBV5-6 and TRBJ1-5; the D gene is possibly TRBD1 (6 bases). This CDR3 comprises 17 residues. From germline, CDR1 is SGHDT and CDR2 YYEEEE. V lost 1 base to trimming and J lost 0 bases, with 14 bases between them. The CDR3 DNA reads as TGTGCCAGCAGCTTGAGAGGGGGTTGGGGTAGCAATCAGCCCCAGCATTTT. Amino acids: CASSLRGGWGSNQPQHF.

The V gene is TRBV30, the J gene TRBJ1-1; D is perhaps TRBD1 (5 bases). Trimming cost V 1 base and J 6 bases, with 12 bases left between them. This CDR3 comprises 13 residues. CDR1 GTSNPN and CDR2 SVGIG come from the germline V gene (reference sequence). The CDR3: CAWSGGVFAEAFF. CDR3 DNA sequence: TGTGCCTGGAGTGGGGGGGTTTTCGCTGAAGCTTTCTTT.

In DNA, the CDR3 is TGTGCCAGCAGTGAGAGAGGACAGGGGGACACTGAAGCTTTCTTT. This translates into CASSERGQGDTEAFF. The chain joins TRBV6-1 to TRBJ1-1, with 10 positions matching TRBD1. The CDR3 spans 15 residues. V gave up 3 bases and J gave up 3 bases; unmatched junction bases: 4. Germline V gene lookup returns CDR1 MNHNS and CDR2 SASEGT.

The chain joins TRBV6-5 to TRBJ1-2; 7 nucleotides match TRBD1. CDR3 size: 15 residues. CDR1 and CDR2 (germline): MNHEY, SVGAGI. The V segment lost 2 bases and the J segment 4 bases; nucleotides outside the gene matches: 7. The CDR3 nucleotides are TGTGCCAGCAGTTACGAGGGGGCTAAGCCCTATGGCTACACCTTC. Protein sequence: CASSYEGAKPYGYTF.

The chain couples TRBV18 to TRBJ1-4, with D uncertain. Per germline, CDR1 KGHSH and CDR2 LQKENI. Between the trimmed V and J ends, which lost 3 bases and 5 bases, there was a span of 10 bases. The CDR3 runs to 14 residues. This chain's CDR3 is CASSPRGSNEKLFF. In DNA, the CDR3 is TGTGCCAGCTCACCCAGAGGATCAAATGAAAAACTGTTTTTT. The variable domain in full, completed from reference TRBV18 and TRBJ1-4, reads NAGVMQNPRHLVRRRGQEARLRCSPMKGHSHVYWYRQLPEEGLKFMVYLQKENIIDESGMPKERFSAEFPKEGPSILRIQQVVRGDSAAYFCASSPRGSNEKLFFGSGTQLSVL.

This clonotype was counted a few times. The chain uses TRBV5-1 and TRBJ2-3, with a tentative D call TRBD2 (6 bases). V gave up 3 bases and J gave up 1 base, with 18 bases separating them. The germline V gene encodes CDR1 SGHRS and CDR2 YFSETQ. The CDR3 runs to 17 residues. The CDR3, as DNA: TGCGCCAGCAGCTGGCGTGGAGGGCGAGTAGGCACAGATACGCAGTATTTT. Encoded protein: CASSWRGGRVGTDTQYF. Full variable domain (outside the CDR3, taken from reference TRBV5-1 and TRBJ2-3): KAGVTQTPRYLIKTRGQQVTLSCSPISGHRSVSWYQQTPGQGLQFLFEYFSETQRNKGNFPGRFSGRQFSNSRSEMNVSTLELGDSALYLCASSWRGGRVGTDTQYFGPGTRLTVL.

Comment on this clonotype: One junction end disagrees with the germline gene, perhaps due to a read error. This chain connects TRBV7-9 to TRBJ1-2; a possible D gene is TRBD1 (6 bases). In germline, CDR1 is SEHNR, CDR2 FQNEAQ (reference sequence). CDR3 length: 15 residues. CDR3 nucleotide sequence: TGTGCCAGCAGCTTCCGACAGGCCCCTACCTATGCCTACACCTTC. This encodes CASSFRQAPTYAYTF.

This rearrangement joins TRBV2 to TRBJ2-7, with D hard to call. The V and J ends lost 3 bases and 1 base respectively, with 7 bases between them. Germline lookup yields CDR1 SNHLY and CDR2 FYNNEI. This CDR3 comprises 13 residues. The CDR3 region is CASSEKGSYEQYF. Written as DNA, the CDR3 is TGTGCCAGCAGTGAGAAGGGTTCCTACGAGCAGTACTTC.